Each of the 21 T cell receptor beta chains below was sequenced from the same sample in a study of shared clonotypes between healthy human individuals. Some clones are missing from TCRdb's copy, which holds only in-frame ones; the method was immunoSEQ multiplex PCR. The sample has 110,000 or so clones, around two thirds seen once. Sequencing was done on a sample of memory CD8+ T cells sorted from blood. The sample's subset: CD45RO+ cells pooled with CCR7-negative TemRA cells. The origin of the receptors is a woman in her twenties or thirties in good health.

V is TRBV28 and J is TRBJ2-1, with 9 nucleotides matching TRBD2. This CDR3 has 15 residues. Trimming removed 2 bases from V and 4 bases from J; junction bases left unmatched: 3. Germline assignment: CDR1 MDHEN and CDR2 SYDVKM. The CDR3: CASSLATSGYNEQFF. As DNA, the CDR3 is TGTGCCAGCAGTTTAGCCACTAGCGGGTACAATGAGCAGTTCTTC.

The chain couples TRBV4-1 to TRBJ2-3; D remains unclear. The CDR3 extends over 14 amino acids. Germline CDR1 is MGHRA and CDR2 is YSYEKL. Trimming removed 0 bases from V and 2 bases from J, with 6 bases in between. CDR3: CASSQEAYTDTQYF. The DNA for the CDR3 is TGCGCCAGCAGCCAAGAAGCCTACACAGATACGCAGTATTTT.

This sequence joins TRBV11-2 and TRBJ2-1, with TRBD2 matching 11 bases. CDR1 SGHAT and CDR2 FQNNGV come from the germline V gene. V dropped 1 base and J dropped 7; count of bases not matched to a gene: 3. This CDR3 region has 15 residues. CDR3 in DNA: TGTGCCAGCAGCTTAGGGACTAGCGGGCTAAATGAGCAGTTCTTC. It encodes CASSLGTSGLNEQFF.

The rearrangement uses TRBV19 and TRBJ2-5, with TRBD1 matching 9 bases. The CDR3 sequence is 16 residues long. Trimming took 4 bases from V and 4 from J; bases not matched to a gene: 10. Germline V gene lookup returns CDR1 LNHDA and CDR2 SQIVND (reference sequence). CDR3: CASSNSGQGRVETQYF. The CDR3 nucleotides are TGTGCCAGTAGTAACTCGGGACAGGGACGAGTAGAGACCCAGTACTTC.

As to this clone: A far more abundant clone sits one base away, making this likely a read error. This chain joins TRBV28 and TRBJ2-7, with D hard to call. The germline V gene encodes CDR1 MDHEN and CDR2 SYDVKM. V was cut by 2 bases and J by 3 bases, with 2 bases left in between. The CDR3 is 11 residues long. The CDR3 DNA is TGTGCCAGCAGTTTAGGCTACGAGCAGTACTTC. Amino acids: CASSLGYEQYF.

The chain has TRBV27 and TRBJ2-3; 7 nucleotides line up with TRBD1. The V and J ends lost 5 bases and 6 bases, in that order; junction bases with no gene match: 5. This CDR3 has 13 residues. Germline V gene data show CDR1 as MNHEY and CDR2 as SMNVEV (reference sequence). CDR3 in DNA: TGTGCCAGCAGTGGGCAGGGGGACGATACGCAGTATTTT. Translation gives CASSGQGDDTQYF.

J is TRBJ2-1 and V is TRBV11-2; no definite D call. The CDR3 sequence is 15 residues long. Germline V gene data show CDR1 as SGHAT and CDR2 as FQNNGV. Trimming left V 0 bases short and J 3 bases short, with 9 bases between. The CDR3 is CASSLDLSGYNEQFF. For the CDR3, the DNA is TGTGCCAGCAGCTTAGATCTCTCTGGCTACAATGAGCAGTTCTTC.

This clone has just a few counts. The V call is TRBV6-1, the J call TRBJ2-6; no firm D call. There are 15 residues in the CDR3. Germline values: CDR1 MNHNS, CDR2 SASEGT. Trimming stripped 7 bases from V and 0 bases from J, with 10 bases between. CDR3 region: CASTQKASGANVLTF. The CDR3 bases are TGTGCCAGCACCCAAAAGGCCTCTGGGGCCAACGTCCTGACTTTC.

This clone has only a few counts. The rearrangement links TRBV25-1 to TRBJ2-2; D possibly corresponds to TRBD1 (6 bases). V was pared by 2 bases and J by 3 bases, with 10 bases between. CDR3 length: 15 residues. Germline CDR1 and CDR2: MGHDK and SYGVNS. CDR3 protein: CASSEGGRDTGELFF. The DNA for the CDR3 is TGTGCCAGCAGTGAAGGGGGCAGAGACACCGGGGAGCTGTTTTTT. The entire variable domain, with the rest obtained from reference TRBV25-1 and TRBJ2-2, is as follows: EADIYQTPRYLVIGTGKKITLECSQTMGHDKMYWYQQDPGMELHLIHYSYGVNSTEKGDLSSESTVSRIRTEHFPLTLESARPSHTSQYLCASSEGGRDTGELFFGEGSRLTVL.

This sequence joins TRBV4-1 and TRBJ2-5, with D possibly matching TRBD1 (6 bases). The J call is doubtful: the DNA matches TRBJ2-7 better. CDR1 is MGHRA and CDR2 is YSYEKL in the germline V gene. The CDR3 spans 13 residues. CDR3: CASSRTETYEQYF. CDR3 bases: TGCGCCAGCAGCCGGACAGAAACCTACGAGCAGTACTTC.

This clone was seen only a few times. This rearrangement joins TRBV5-8 to TRBJ1-2; 10 nucleotides align to TRBD1. CDR1 and CDR2 (germline): SGHTS, YDEGEE. This CDR3 region has 15 residues. Trimming removed 2 bases from V and 3 bases from J; junction bases left unmatched: 4. Here the CDR3 DNA reads TGTGCCAGCAGCTTACTGGGACAGGGGCACTATGGCTACACCTTC. This gives the protein CASSLLGQGHYGYTF.

This clone is a singleton in its sample. The chain recombines TRBV7-2 with TRBJ2-7; TRBD1 aligns across 8 bases. V shed 5 bases and J 2 bases; nucleotides not matched to a gene: 5. The V gene's germline CDR1 is SGHTA and CDR2 FQGNSA. The CDR3 has 14 residues. CDR3 nucleotide sequence: TGTGCCAGCAGCCGCCGGGACAGGACCTACGAGCAGTACTTC. It encodes CASSRRDRTYEQYF.

This clone was seen a handful of times. This sequence joins TRBV20-1 and TRBJ1-2; D is ambiguous. Trimming pared 0 bases from V and 4 bases from J, leaving 3 bases between. This CDR3 has 11 amino acids. Looked up from germline, CDR1 is DFQATT and CDR2 is SNEGSKA (reference sequence). This CDR3 is CSAREAYGYTF. Here the CDR3 DNA reads TGCAGTGCTAGAGAGGCCTATGGCTACACCTTC.

The chain employs TRBV28 and TRBJ1-5; D gene uncertain. Germline V lookup: CDR1 MDHEN, CDR2 SYDVKM. The CDR3 is 16 amino acids. The V and J ends lost 3 bases and 3 bases respectively, with 15 bases between them. CDR3 residues: CASSFFLNGVNQPQHF. DNA for the CDR3: TGTGCCAGCAGTTTTTTTCTCAACGGAGTCAATCAGCCCCAGCATTTT.

The J gene is TRBJ1-6, the V gene TRBV7-2; 10 nucleotides align to TRBD1. The germline V gene has CDR1 SGHTA and CDR2 FQGNSA. CDR3 length: 14 residues. V shed 5 bases, J shed 9 bases, and the junction held 4 bases outside the gene matches. The CDR3 DNA sequence: TGTGCCAGCAGCGCGGGACAGGGGTTTTCACCCCTCCACTTT. Amino acids: CASSAGQGFSPLHF. Supplemented by reference TRBV7-2 and TRBJ1-6, the full variable domain reads GAGVSQSPSNKVTEKGKDVELRCDPISGHTALYWYRQSLGQGLEFLIYFQGNSAPDKSGLPSDRFSAERTGGSVSTLTIQRTQQEDSAVYLCASSAGQGFSPLHFGNGTRLTVT.

This chain connects TRBV2 to TRBJ2-7, with TRBD1 matching over 7 bases. The V gene end was trimmed by 6 bases and the J gene end by 3 bases; junction bases not matched to a gene: 17. CDR3 length: 17 residues. Germline CDR1 is SNHLY and CDR2 is FYNNEI. This CDR3 reads CASRDNLGQFNGYEQYF. Written as DNA, the CDR3 is TGTGCCAGCAGGGATAATTTGGGACAGTTTAACGGCTACGAGCAGTACTTC. The entire variable domain, with the rest obtained from reference TRBV2 and TRBJ2-7, is as follows: EPEVTQTPSHQVTQMGQEVILRCVPISNHLYFYWYRQILGQKVEFLVSFYNNEISEKSEIFDDQFSVERPDGSNFTLKIRSTKLEDSAMYFCASRDNLGQFNGYEQYFGPGTRLTVT.

The V and J genes are TRBV4-1 and TRBJ1-4; 7 nucleotides match TRBD1. V was clipped by 3 bases and J by 6 bases; unmatched bases: 7. CDR1 is MGHRA, CDR2 YSYEKL, per germline. This CDR3 comprises 15 residues. CDR3 sequence (DNA): TGCGCCAGCAGCCAGAACACAGGGGATTATGAAAAACTGTTTTTT. It translates to CASSQNTGDYEKLFF.

The V call is TRBV25-1, the J call TRBJ2-7; 7 nucleotides match TRBD1. The CDR3 has 13 amino acids. J gave up 1 base and V 9 bases, and 6 bases lay outside the gene matches. Germline V gene data show CDR1 as MGHDK and CDR2 as SYGVNS. The chain's CDR3 is CASSDRISYEQYF. The DNA for the CDR3 is TGTGCCAGTTCGGACAGGATATCCTACGAGCAGTACTTC.

The V gene is TRBV5-1, the J gene TRBJ2-1; D is ambiguous. V lost 9 bases, J lost 1 base, and 17 bases lay in between. The CDR3 length is 15 residues. CDR1 and CDR2 from the germline V gene are SGHRS and YFSETQ. CDR3 nucleotides: TGCGCCACCTCCAAAAGGGCGGAATCCTACAATGAGCAGTTCTTC. Its translation is CATSKRAESYNEQFF. Full variable domain (rest looked up from reference TRBV5-1 and TRBJ2-1): KAGVTQTPRYLIKTRGQQVTLSCSPISGHRSVSWYQQTPGQGLQFLFEYFSETQRNKGNFPGRFSGRQFSNSRSEMNVSTLELGDSALYLCATSKRAESYNEQFFGPGTRLTVL.

V usage is TRBV30 and J usage is TRBJ2-7, with 8 bases identical to TRBD1. The CDR3 sequence is 14 residues long. The germline V gene encodes CDR1 GTSNPN and CDR2 SVGIG (reference sequence). The trim removed 5 bases at V and 5 bases at J, leaving 11 bases unmatched. In nucleotides, the CDR3 is TGTGCCTGGGGCCAACTACGGACAGGGAACGAGCAGTACTTC. Translation: CAWGQLRTGNEQYF.

This clone was counted at least ten times. This chain connects TRBV19 to TRBJ2-7; the D is unclear. V was clipped by 6 bases and J by 5 bases, with 14 bases between them. The CDR3 is made up of 13 amino acids. Germline CDR1 LNHDA, CDR2 SQIVND (reference sequence). The CDR3, as DNA: TGTGCCAGTAGGGCGAGTGGGCGTAACGAGCAGTACTTC. It yields the protein CASRASGRNEQYF.